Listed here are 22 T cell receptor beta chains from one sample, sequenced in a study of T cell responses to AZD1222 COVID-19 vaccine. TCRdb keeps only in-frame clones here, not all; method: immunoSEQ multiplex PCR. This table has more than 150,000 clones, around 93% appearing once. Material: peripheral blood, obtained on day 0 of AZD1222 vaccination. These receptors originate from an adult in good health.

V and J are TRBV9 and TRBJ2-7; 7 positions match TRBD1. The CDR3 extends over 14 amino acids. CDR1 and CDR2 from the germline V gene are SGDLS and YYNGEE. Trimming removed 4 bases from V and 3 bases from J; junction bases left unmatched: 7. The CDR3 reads CASSPRTGRYEQYF. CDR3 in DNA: TGTGCCAGCAGCCCACGGACAGGTCGCTACGAGCAGTACTTC.

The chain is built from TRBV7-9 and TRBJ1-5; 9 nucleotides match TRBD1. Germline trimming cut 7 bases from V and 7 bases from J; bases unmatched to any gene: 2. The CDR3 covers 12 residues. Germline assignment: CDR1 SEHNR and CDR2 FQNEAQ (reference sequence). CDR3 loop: CASTTGGQPQHF. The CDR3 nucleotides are TGTGCCAGCACTACAGGGGGCCAGCCCCAGCATTTT.

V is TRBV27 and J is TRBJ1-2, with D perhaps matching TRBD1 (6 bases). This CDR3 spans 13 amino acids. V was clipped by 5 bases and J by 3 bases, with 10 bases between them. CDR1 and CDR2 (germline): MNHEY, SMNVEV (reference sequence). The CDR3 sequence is CASSPRTDYGYTF. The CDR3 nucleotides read TGTGCCAGCAGTCCGCGGACAGACTATGGCTACACCTTC.

The CDR3 sequence: CASSLGQTGGGYTF. In DNA form, the CDR3 reads TGCGCCAGCAGCTTGGGGCAGACCGGCGGTGGCTACACCTTC. The chain carries TRBV5-1 and TRBJ1-2; D ambiguous. Germline loops: CDR1 SGHRS, CDR2 YFSETQ. The V end was cut by 0 bases, the J end by 7 bases, with 13 bases between. CDR3 length: 14 amino acids.

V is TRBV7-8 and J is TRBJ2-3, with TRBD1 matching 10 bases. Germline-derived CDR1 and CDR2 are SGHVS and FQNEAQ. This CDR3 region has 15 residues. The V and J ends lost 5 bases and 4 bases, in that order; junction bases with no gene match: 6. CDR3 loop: CASSRGQGRADTQYF. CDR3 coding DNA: TGTGCCAGCAGCCGGGGACAGGGGAGAGCAGATACGCAGTATTTT. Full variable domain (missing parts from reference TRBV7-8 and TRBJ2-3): GAGVSQSPRYKVAKRGQDVALRCDPISGHVSLFWYQQALGQGPEFLTYFQNEAQLDKSGLPSDRFFAERPEGSVSTLKIQRTQQEDSAVYLCASSRGQGRADTQYFGPGTRLTVL.

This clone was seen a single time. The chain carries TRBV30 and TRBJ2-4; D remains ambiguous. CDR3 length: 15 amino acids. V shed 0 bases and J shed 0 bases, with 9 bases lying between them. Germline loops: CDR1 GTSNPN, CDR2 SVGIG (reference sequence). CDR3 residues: CAWSVSRLAKNIQYF. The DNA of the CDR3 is TGTGCCTGGAGTGTTTCTCGACTAGCCAAAAACATTCAGTACTTC.

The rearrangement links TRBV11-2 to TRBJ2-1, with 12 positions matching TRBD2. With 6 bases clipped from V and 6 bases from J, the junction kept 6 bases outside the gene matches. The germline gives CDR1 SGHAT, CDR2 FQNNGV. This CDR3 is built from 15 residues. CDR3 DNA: TGTGCCAGCAGTTCTAGCGGGAGGGAATTCAATGAGCAGTTCTTC. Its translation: CASSSSGREFNEQFF. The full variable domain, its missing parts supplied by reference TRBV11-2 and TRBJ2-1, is EAGVAQSPRYKIIEKRQSVAFWCNPISGHATLYWYQQILGQGPKLLIQFQNNGVVDDSQLPKDRFSAERLKGVDSTLKIQPAKLEDSAVYLCASSSSGREFNEQFFGPGTRLTVL.

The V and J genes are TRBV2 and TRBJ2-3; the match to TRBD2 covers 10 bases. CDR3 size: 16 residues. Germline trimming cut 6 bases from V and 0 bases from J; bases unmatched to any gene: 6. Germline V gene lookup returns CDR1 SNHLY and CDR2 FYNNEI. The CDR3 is CASSRLAGSSTDTQYF. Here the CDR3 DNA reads TGTGCCAGCAGCAGACTAGCGGGTTCTAGCACAGATACGCAGTATTTT.

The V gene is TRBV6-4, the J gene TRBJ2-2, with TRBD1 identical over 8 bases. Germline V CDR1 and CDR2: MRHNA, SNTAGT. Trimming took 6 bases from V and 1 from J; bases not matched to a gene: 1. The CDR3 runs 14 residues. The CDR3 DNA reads TGTGCCAGCAGAGGACAGGGGAACACCGGGGAGCTGTTTTTT. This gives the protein CASRGQGNTGELFF.

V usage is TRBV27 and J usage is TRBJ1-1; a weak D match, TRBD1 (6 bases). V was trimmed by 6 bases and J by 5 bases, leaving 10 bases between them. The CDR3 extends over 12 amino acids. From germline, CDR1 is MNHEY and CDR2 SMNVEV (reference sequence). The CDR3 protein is CASSQRGTEAFF. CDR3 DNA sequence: TGTGCCAGCAGCCAAAGGGGGACTGAAGCTTTCTTT.

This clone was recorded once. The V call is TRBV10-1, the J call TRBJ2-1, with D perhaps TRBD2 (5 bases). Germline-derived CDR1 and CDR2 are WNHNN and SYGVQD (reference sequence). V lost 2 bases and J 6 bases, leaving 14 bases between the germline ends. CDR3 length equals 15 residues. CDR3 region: CASSEKRTWSNEQFF. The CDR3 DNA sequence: TGCGCCAGCAGTGAGAAACGGACTTGGAGCAATGAGCAGTTCTTC.

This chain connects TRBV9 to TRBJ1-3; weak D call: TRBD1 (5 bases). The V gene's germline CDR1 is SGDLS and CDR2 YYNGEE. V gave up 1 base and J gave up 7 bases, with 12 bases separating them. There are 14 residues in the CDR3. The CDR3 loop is CASSVQGGGNTIYF. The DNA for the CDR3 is TGTGCCAGCAGCGTACAGGGTGGTGGGAACACCATATATTTT.

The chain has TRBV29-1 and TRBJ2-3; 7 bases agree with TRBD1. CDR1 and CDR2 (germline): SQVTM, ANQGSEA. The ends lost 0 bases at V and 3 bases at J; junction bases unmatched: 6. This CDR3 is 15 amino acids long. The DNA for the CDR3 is TGCAGCGTTGAAGATCACAGGGGACGAACAGATACGCAGTATTTT. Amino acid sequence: CSVEDHRGRTDTQYF.

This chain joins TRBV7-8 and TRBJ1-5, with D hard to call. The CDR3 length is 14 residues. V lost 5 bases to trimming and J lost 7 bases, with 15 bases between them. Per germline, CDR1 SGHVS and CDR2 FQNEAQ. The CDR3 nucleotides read TGTGCCAGCAGCCCCGCCCTTTCGCCGCAGCCCCAGCATTTT. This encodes CASSPALSPQPQHF.

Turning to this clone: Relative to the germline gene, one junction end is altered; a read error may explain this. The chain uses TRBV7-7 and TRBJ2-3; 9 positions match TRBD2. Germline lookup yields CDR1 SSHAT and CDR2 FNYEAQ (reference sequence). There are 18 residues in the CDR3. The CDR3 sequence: CASSLVAGAHSSTDTQYF. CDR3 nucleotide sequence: TGTGCTAGCAGCTTAGTAGCGGGAGCCCACTCTAGCACAGATACGCAGTATTTT.

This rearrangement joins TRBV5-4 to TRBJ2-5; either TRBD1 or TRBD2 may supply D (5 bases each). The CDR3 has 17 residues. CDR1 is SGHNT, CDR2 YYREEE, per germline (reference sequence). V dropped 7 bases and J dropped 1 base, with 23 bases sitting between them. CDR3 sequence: CASRLRRGFGFQETQYF. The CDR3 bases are TGTGCCAGCCGACTTAGACGGGGCTTCGGCTTCCAAGAGACCCAGTACTTC.

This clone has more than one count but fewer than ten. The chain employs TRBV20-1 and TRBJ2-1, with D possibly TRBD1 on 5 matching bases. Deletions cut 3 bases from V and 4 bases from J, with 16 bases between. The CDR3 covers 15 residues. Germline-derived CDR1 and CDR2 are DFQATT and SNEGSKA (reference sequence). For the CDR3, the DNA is TGCAGTGCTAGTAAGGGGCGTTCTTATTACAATGAGCAGTTCTTC. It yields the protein CSASKGRSYYNEQFF.

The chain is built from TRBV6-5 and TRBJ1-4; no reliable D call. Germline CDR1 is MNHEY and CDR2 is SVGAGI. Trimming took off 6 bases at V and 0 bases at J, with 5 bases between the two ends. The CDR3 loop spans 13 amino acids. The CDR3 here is CASRSSTNEKLFF. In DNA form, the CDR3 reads TGTGCCAGCAGGAGCTCAACTAATGAAAAACTGTTTTTT.

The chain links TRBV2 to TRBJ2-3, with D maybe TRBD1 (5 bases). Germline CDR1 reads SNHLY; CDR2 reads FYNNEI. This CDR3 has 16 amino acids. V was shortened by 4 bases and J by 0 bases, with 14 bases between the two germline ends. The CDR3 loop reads CASSVGAHRSTDTQYF. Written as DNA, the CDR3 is TGTGCCAGCAGTGTAGGCGCTCACAGGAGCACAGATACGCAGTATTTT.

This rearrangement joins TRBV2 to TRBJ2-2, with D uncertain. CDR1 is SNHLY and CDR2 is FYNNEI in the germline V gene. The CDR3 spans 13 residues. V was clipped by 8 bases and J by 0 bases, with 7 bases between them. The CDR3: CASARANTGELFF. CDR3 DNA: TGTGCCAGCGCCCGAGCGAACACCGGGGAGCTGTTTTTT.

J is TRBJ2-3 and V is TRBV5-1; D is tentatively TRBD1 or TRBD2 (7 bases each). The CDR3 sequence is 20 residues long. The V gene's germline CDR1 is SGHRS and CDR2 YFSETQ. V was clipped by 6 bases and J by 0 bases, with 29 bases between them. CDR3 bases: TGCGCCAGCAAAGGACAGGTCGGCCGCGGGAGAGAAACTAGCACAGATACGCAGTATTTT. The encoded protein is CASKGQVGRGRETSTDTQYF.

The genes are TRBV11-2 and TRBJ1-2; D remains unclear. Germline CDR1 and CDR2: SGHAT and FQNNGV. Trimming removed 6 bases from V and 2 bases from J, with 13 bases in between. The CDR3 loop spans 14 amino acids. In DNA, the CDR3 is TGTGCCAGCAGGATGTCGGGGTTCAACTATGGCTACACCTTC. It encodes CASRMSGFNYGYTF. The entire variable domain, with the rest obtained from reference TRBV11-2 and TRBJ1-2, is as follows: EAGVAQSPRYKIIEKRQSVAFWCNPISGHATLYWYQQILGQGPKLLIQFQNNGVVDDSQLPKDRFSAERLKGVDSTLKIQPAKLEDSAVYLCASRMSGFNYGYTFGSGTRLTVV.